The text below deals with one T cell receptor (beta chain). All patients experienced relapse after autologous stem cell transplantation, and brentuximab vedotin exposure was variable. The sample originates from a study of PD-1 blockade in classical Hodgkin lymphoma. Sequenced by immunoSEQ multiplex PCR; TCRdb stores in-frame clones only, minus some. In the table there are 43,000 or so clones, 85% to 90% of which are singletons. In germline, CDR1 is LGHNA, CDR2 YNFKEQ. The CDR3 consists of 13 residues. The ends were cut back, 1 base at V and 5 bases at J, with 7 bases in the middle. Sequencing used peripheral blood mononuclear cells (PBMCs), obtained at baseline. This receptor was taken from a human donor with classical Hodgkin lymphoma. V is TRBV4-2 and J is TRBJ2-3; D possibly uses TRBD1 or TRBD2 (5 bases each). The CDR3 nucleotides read TGTGCCAGCAGCCAAGTGGGGGAAGATACGCAGTATTTT. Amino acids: CASSQVGEDTQYF.